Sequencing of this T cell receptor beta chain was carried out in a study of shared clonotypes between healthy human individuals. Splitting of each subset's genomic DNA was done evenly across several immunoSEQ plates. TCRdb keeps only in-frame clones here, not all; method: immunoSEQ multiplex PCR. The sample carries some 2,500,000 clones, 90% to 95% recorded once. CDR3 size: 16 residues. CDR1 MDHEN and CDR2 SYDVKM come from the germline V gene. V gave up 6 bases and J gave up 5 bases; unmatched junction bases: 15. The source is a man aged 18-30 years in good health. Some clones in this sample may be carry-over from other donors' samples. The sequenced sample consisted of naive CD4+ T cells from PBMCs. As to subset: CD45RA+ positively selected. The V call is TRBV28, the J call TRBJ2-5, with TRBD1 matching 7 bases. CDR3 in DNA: TGTGCCAGCAGGTCCCGACAGGGTCTGGTGGCGGAGACCCAGTACTTC. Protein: CASRSRQGLVAETQYF.